The entry below gives a single T cell receptor (beta chain) sequence along with its context. This specimen belongs to a study of PD-L1 blockade in urothelial cancer. Produced via immunoSEQ multiplex PCR; TCRdb's table is partial and in-frame only. The repertoire holds tens of thousands of clones, with 70% to 90% as singletons. Germline CDR1 is MNHEY and CDR2 is SVGAGI. There are 13 residues in the CDR3. Trimming took 8 bases from V and 4 from J; bases not matched to a gene: 4. The receptor was isolated from a man aged 55 to 70 with urothelial cancer. The V call is TRBV6-5, the J call TRBJ1-2; 10 positions agree with TRBD1. Here the sequenced sample was PBMCs, taken around atezolizumab (anti-PD-L1) treatment. The CDR3 bases are TGTGCCAGCGTGAGGGACAGGGGCTATGGCTACACCTTC. Its protein is CASVRDRGYGYTF.